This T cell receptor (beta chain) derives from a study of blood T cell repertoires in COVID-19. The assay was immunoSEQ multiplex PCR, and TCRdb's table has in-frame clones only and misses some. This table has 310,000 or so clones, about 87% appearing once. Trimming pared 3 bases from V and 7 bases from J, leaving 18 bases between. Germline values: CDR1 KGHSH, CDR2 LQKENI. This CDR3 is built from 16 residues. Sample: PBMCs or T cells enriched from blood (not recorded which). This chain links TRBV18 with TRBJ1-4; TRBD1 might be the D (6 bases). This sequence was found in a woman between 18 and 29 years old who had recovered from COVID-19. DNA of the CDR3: TGTGCCAGCTCACCGGAGCAGGGGAGAATGGGTGAAAAACTGTTTTTT. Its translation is CASSPEQGRMGEKLFF.